This T cell receptor (beta chain) originates from a study of T cells after yellow fever vaccination. Study conclusions and caveats: Re-detected after boosting: most primary clones, 95% to 98% of CD4 and 88% of CD8.

The study made its TCR cDNA through 5'RACE template switching. That step introduced a universal primer site along with UMIs. TCRdb fed the 5' RACE reads into MiXCR, producing one record per CDR3 protein. The table lists 500,000 to 650,000 distinct CDR3 sequences, around 17% of them singletons, with 17% in the top ten. This clonotype has at least ten counts. The antigen remains unidentified. This clonotype was sampled from a man between 18 and 29 years old who received the YFV17D yellow fever vaccine. The sequencing here drew on PBMCs, taken around 5 days after the first yellow fever vaccination.

The CDR3, as DNA: TGCAGTGCCGATGACTTCCAAGAGACCCAGTACTTC. This encodes CSADDFQETQYF. The J gene is TRBJ2-5, the V gene TRBV20-1; D gene unclear. V gave up 6 bases and J gave up 1 base, with 9 bases separating them. Germline assignment: CDR1 DFQATT and CDR2 SNEGSKA (reference sequence). The CDR3 runs to 12 residues.